Presented here are 9 T cell receptor beta chains from one specimen sequenced in a study of CD8 T cells in ankylosing spondylitis. No antigen is known for these receptors. General study results and limits: Ankylosing spondylitis blood appeared to carry a characteristic TCR beta motif of seven to nine highly homologous variants.

TCRdb reanalysed the 5' RACE reads using MiXCR and keeps one entry per CDR3 protein. The sample has 450,000 to 550,000 distinct CDR3 sequences; about 5% are singletons. Sequenced input: blood, either unsorted or a sorted T cell fraction (not recorded which). Source of these receptors: a male donor with ankylosing spondylitis.

This clonotype was seen at least ten times. The chain combines TRBV12-3 or TRBV12-4 with TRBJ1-4, with TRBD1 matching 8 bases. This CDR3 contains 14 residues. The ends lost 5 bases at V and 8 bases at J; junction bases unmatched: 7. CDR3 sequence reads: CASSLQGDREKLFF. CDR3 coding DNA: TGTGCCAGCAGTCTACAGGGGGATCGGGAAAAACTGTTTTTT.

This clonotype was observed at least ten times. This chain uses TRBV20-1 with TRBJ2-7; 8 bases align to TRBD2. Per germline, CDR1 DFQATT and CDR2 SNEGSKA (reference sequence). Trimming at V came to 6 bases and at J to 2 bases, leaving 12 bases not matched to a gene. This CDR3 spans 15 amino acids. The CDR3 reads CSAGTSPGATYEQYF. CDR3 DNA sequence: TGCAGTGCCGGGACTAGTCCCGGGGCGACCTACGAGCAGTACTTC.

This clonotype was recorded at least ten times. This chain connects TRBV18 to TRBJ1-1, with D uncertain. From germline, CDR1 is KGHSH and CDR2 LQKENI. This CDR3 region has 13 residues. V gave up 2 bases and J gave up 1 base, with 5 bases separating them. The DNA for the CDR3 is TGTGCCAGCTCACCATCAGCGAACACTGAAGCTTTCTTT. Protein: CASSPSANTEAFF.

This clonotype was seen at least ten times. At one end the junction does not follow the germline gene, possibly because of a read error. V and J are TRBV20-1 and TRBJ2-5, with D unclear. This CDR3 has 14 amino acids. Per the germline V gene, CDR1 is DFQATT and CDR2 is SNEGSKA (reference sequence). The CDR3 sequence: CSARFATRQGTQYF. The CDR3 DNA reads TGCAGTGCTAGATTCGCGACCCGACAAGGGACCCAGTACTTC.

Of note for this clonotype: One end of the junction varies from germline; a read error may be responsible. This chain connects TRBV3-1 to TRBJ2-1; TRBD2 agrees at 13 bases. The germline V gene encodes CDR1 LGHDT and CDR2 YNNKEL (reference sequence). This CDR3 spans 19 amino acids. Written as DNA, the CDR3 is TGTGCCCGCAGTCTACTACTAGCGGGAGGGCCTAGGGGTTACAATGAGCAGTTCTTC. Translated, it gives CARSLLLAGGPRGYNEQFF.

In this sample, this clonotype turned up many times. The chain couples TRBV6-2 or TRBV6-3 to TRBJ1-4, with D perhaps matching TRBD1 (6 bases). Trimming removed 6 bases at V and 5 bases at J, with 13 bases between. This CDR3 spans 14 amino acids. Germline V gene data show CDR1 as MNHEY and CDR2 as SVGEGT. The CDR3 loop reads CASSDRQLNEKLFF. The CDR3 bases are TGTGCCAGCAGCGACAGGCAGCTAAATGAAAAACTGTTTTTT.

The chain combines TRBV20-1 with TRBJ1-1; unclear D gene. The V end lost 0 bases, the J end lost 3 bases, and 17 bases lay between the germline ends. From germline, CDR1 is DFQATT and CDR2 SNEGSKA (reference sequence). The CDR3 is made up of 16 amino acids. The DNA for the CDR3 is TGCAGTGCTAGAGATTTCGGGCAATTGATGGACACTGAAGCTTTCTTT. Translation gives CSARDFGQLMDTEAFF.

Many counts were recorded for this clonotype. The V and J genes are TRBV7-2 and TRBJ2-7, with TRBD1 matching 8 bases. CDR1 SGHTA and CDR2 FQGNSA come from the germline V gene. There are 13 residues in the CDR3. V was clipped by 5 bases and J by 4 bases; unmatched bases: 4. In DNA form, the CDR3 reads TGTGCCAGCAGCGTGGACAGGGATTACGAGCAGTACTTC. This sequence encodes CASSVDRDYEQYF.

This clonotype was seen at least ten times. The rearrangement joins TRBV20-1 to TRBJ1-2; D unresolved. The CDR3 spans 13 residues. V dropped 6 bases and J dropped 5 bases, with 16 bases sitting between them. Germline V gene data show CDR1 as DFQATT and CDR2 as SNEGSKA (reference sequence). CDR3 region: CSAIGGRFYGYTF. The CDR3, as DNA: TGCAGTGCCATTGGTGGACGTTTTTATGGCTACACCTTC.